This TCR beta chain was obtained from a study of breast tumors, draining lymph nodes, adjacent tissues. Whole-study results and caveats: Luminal-like breast cancer showed significantly greater tumor-nontumor repertoire similarity than basal-like breast cancer did. Tumor repertoires ranked between lymph nodes and nontumor tissue in diversity, with V and J gene preferences. That most tumor T cells come from lymph nodes remained unproven. Findings are consistent with lymph node origin and intratumoral expansion of most tumor T cells.

TCRdb recomputed calls from the multiplex PCR reads with MiXCR, one row per CDR3 protein. Altogether 150,000 or so distinct CDR3 sequences are present, approximately 33% being singletons, with the ten largest covering more than 3.5%. Samples came from axillary lymph nodes draining the breast cancer. This clonotype has a count of ten or more. Its antigen is as yet unknown. The CDR3 extends over 15 amino acids. The V gene's germline CDR1 is SEHNR and CDR2 FQNEAQ (reference sequence). The ends lost 5 bases at V and 9 bases at J; junction bases unmatched: 14. The chain uses TRBV7-9 and TRBJ2-7; 9 positions match TRBD1. This clonotype was sampled from a female donor with breast cancer. Some clones in this sample may be carry-over from other donors' samples. Material: axillary lymph node tissue. The CDR3 DNA sequence: TGTGCCAGCAGCAACCGGGGACAGGGTTCGATTTGGCAGTACTTC. It is translated as CASSNRGQGSIWQYF.